The 4 T cell receptor beta chains in this list originate from one sample, sequenced in a study of regulatory T cells in long-lasting Graves disease. Time point specified: newly diagnosed GD, antithyroid drugs for less than 3 months. Extracted PBMC RNA gave rise to the TCR library. Relying on iRepertoire HTBI primers and Arm-PCR of CDR3 regions, the team built TCR beta libraries. TCRdb used MiXCR to reprocess the multiplex PCR reads, holding one entry per CDR3 protein. This table has roughly 500,000 distinct CDR3 sequences, 13% appearing once. Another study also made use of these data, one on T cells in Graves' hyperthyroidism and ophthalmopathy.

Sample: peripheral blood mononuclear cells (PBMCs), taken at new diagnosis, from a patient treated with antithyroid drugs. These TCRs come from a man aged 30-40 years with Graves disease.

Note on this clonotype: A much more abundant neighbour one base away suggests this may be a read error. The V and J genes are TRBV25-1 and TRBJ2-3, with 9 positions matching TRBD1. CDR3 length equals 16 residues. CDR1 is MGHDK, CDR2 SYGVNS, per germline. DNA of the CDR3: TGTGCCAGCAGTGAGCTTGAACAGGGGGCGACAGATATGCAGTATTTT. Translating gives CASSELEQGATDMQYF.

The sample holds many counts of this clonotype. V and J are TRBV12-3 or TRBV12-4 and TRBJ2-7; 10 bases map to TRBD2. The ends lost 6 bases at V and 2 bases at J; junction bases unmatched: 10. The CDR3 is made up of 16 amino acids. CDR3: CASSPTGLAGAYEQYF. In DNA form, the CDR3 reads TGTGCCAGCAGCCCTACCGGGCTAGCGGGAGCCTACGAGCAGTACTTC.

In this sample, this clonotype turned up many times. The gene calls are TRBV7-2 and TRBJ1-1, with D unresolved. Per the germline V gene, CDR1 is SGHTA and CDR2 is FQGNSA. This CDR3 spans 14 amino acids. V lost 3 bases to trimming and J lost 0 bases, with 8 bases between them. The CDR3 loop is CASSFTALNTEAFF. Here the CDR3 DNA reads TGTGCCAGCAGCTTTACAGCCCTGAACACTGAAGCTTTCTTT. Looking up the rest from reference TRBV7-2 and TRBJ1-1 gives the full variable domain: GAGVSQSPSNKVTEKGKDVELRCDPISGHTALYWYRQSLGQGLEFLIYFQGNSAPDKSGLPSDRFSAERTGGSVSTLTIQRTQQEDSAVYLCASSFTALNTEAFFGQGTRLTVV.

This clonotype was seen only a few times. V and J are TRBV18 and TRBJ2-1; TRBD2 might be the D (6 bases). CDR1 and CDR2 (germline): KGHSH, LQKENI. V was clipped by 3 bases and J by 7 bases, with 22 bases between them. The length of the CDR3 is 17 residues. The CDR3 spells CASSPTLGGHRPNEQFF. The CDR3 DNA follows: TGTGCCAGCTCACCCACCCTCGGGGGTCATCGCCCGAATGAGCAGTTCTTC.